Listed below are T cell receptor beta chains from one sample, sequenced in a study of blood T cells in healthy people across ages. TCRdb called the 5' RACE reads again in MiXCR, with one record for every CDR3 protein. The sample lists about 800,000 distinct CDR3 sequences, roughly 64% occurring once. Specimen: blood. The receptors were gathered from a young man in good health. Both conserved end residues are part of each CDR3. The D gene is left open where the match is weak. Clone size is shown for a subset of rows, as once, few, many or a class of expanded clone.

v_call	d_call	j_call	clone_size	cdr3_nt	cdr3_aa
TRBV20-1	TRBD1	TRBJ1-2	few	TGCAGTGCTAGCGGGGGACAGGGAGGCTATGGCTACACCTTC	CSASGGQGGYGYTF
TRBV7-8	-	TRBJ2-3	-	TGTGCCAGCAGCTTAGTGGGACTGACTAGCACAGATACGCAGTATTTT	CASSLVGLTSTDTQYF
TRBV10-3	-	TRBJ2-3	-	TGTGCCATCAGTACTTTTACGGGACCAAACACAGATACGCAGTATTTT	CAISTFTGPNTDTQYF
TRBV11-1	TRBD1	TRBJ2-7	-	TGTGCCAGCAGCCCTAGGGACAGAAAATACGAGCAGTACTTC	CASSPRDRKYEQYF
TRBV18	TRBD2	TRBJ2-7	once	TGTGCCAGCTCACCATTTAGCGGGGGGGCCGGCGAGCAGTACTTC	CASSPFSGGAGEQYF
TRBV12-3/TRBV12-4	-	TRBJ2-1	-	TGTGCCAGCAGTTTCGTACGCAATGAGCAGTTCTTC	CASSFVRNEQFF
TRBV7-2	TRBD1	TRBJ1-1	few	TGTGCCAGCAGCCCGAGACAGGGGGCTTGGTACACTGAAGCTTTCTTT	CASSPRQGAWYTEAFF
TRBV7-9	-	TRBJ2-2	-	TGTGCCAGCAGCTTAACCACAGGGATCGGGGAGCTGTTTTTT	CASSLTTGIGELFF
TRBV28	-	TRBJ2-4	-	TGTGCCAGCAGACCTCCGGCCGTAAAAAACATTCAGTACTTC	CASRPPAVKNIQYF
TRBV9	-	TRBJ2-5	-	TGTGCCAGCAGCGCTCCTCCAGAGACCCAGTACTTC	CASSAPPETQYF
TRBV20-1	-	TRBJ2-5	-	TGCAGTGCTAGGCTCGGCGCGAGCGGAGAGACCCAGTACTTC	CSARLGASGETQYF
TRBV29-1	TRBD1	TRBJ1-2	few	TGCAGCGATACGGGACAGGGCGACTATGGCTACACCTTC	CSDTGQGDYGYTF
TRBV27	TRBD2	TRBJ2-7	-	TGTGCCAGCAGTCTTGCCCGGACTAGCGGCTACGAGCAGTACTTC	CASSLARTSGYEQYF
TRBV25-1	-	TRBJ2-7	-	TGTGCCAGCGGAGGTCAGGGTAGCGCCTACGAGCAGTACTTC	CASGGQGSAYEQYF
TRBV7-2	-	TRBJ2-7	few	TGTGCCAGCAGCTACAGGTTCTCCTACGAGCAGTACTTC	CASSYRFSYEQYF
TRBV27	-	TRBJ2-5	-	TGTGCCAGCAGTCTAGGTGGAGGGAGCCGGAATGAGCAGTACTTC	CASSLGGGSRNEQYF
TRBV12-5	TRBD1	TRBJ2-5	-	TGTGCTAGTGGAACCGGACAGGGACAAGAGACCCAGTACTTC	CASGTGQGQETQYF
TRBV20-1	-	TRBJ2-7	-	TGCAGTGCTAGAGTGCCGGCCTCCTACGAGCAGTACTTC	CSARVPASYEQYF
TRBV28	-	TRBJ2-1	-	TGTGCCAGCAGTTTATGGGGAGACAGGCAGTTCTTC	CASSLWGDRQFF
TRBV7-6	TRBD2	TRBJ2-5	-	TGTGCCAGCAGCTTTTGGAATAGCGGGTTAAACCAAGAGACCCAGTACTTC	CASSFWNSGLNQETQYF
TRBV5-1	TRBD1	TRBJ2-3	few	TGCGCCAGCAGCTTGGAGAACAGGGGTGGCACAGATACGCAGTATTTT	CASSLENRGGTDTQYF
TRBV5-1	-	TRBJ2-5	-	TGCGCCAGCAGCTTGACGGGGGCCACGAGAGAGACCCAGTACTTC	CASSLTGATRETQYF
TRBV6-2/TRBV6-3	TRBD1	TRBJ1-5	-	TGTGCCAGCAGTCCCGGACAGGGTCCAAATCAGCCCCAGCATTTT	CASSPGQGPNQPQHF
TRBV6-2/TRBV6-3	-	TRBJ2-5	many	TGTGCCAGCAGCTACGGACGAGAGACCCAGTACTTC	CASSYGRETQYF
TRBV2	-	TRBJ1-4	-	TGTGCCAGCAGTGCGTCAGCGCGGCGGGAAAAACTGTTTTTT	CASSASARREKLFF